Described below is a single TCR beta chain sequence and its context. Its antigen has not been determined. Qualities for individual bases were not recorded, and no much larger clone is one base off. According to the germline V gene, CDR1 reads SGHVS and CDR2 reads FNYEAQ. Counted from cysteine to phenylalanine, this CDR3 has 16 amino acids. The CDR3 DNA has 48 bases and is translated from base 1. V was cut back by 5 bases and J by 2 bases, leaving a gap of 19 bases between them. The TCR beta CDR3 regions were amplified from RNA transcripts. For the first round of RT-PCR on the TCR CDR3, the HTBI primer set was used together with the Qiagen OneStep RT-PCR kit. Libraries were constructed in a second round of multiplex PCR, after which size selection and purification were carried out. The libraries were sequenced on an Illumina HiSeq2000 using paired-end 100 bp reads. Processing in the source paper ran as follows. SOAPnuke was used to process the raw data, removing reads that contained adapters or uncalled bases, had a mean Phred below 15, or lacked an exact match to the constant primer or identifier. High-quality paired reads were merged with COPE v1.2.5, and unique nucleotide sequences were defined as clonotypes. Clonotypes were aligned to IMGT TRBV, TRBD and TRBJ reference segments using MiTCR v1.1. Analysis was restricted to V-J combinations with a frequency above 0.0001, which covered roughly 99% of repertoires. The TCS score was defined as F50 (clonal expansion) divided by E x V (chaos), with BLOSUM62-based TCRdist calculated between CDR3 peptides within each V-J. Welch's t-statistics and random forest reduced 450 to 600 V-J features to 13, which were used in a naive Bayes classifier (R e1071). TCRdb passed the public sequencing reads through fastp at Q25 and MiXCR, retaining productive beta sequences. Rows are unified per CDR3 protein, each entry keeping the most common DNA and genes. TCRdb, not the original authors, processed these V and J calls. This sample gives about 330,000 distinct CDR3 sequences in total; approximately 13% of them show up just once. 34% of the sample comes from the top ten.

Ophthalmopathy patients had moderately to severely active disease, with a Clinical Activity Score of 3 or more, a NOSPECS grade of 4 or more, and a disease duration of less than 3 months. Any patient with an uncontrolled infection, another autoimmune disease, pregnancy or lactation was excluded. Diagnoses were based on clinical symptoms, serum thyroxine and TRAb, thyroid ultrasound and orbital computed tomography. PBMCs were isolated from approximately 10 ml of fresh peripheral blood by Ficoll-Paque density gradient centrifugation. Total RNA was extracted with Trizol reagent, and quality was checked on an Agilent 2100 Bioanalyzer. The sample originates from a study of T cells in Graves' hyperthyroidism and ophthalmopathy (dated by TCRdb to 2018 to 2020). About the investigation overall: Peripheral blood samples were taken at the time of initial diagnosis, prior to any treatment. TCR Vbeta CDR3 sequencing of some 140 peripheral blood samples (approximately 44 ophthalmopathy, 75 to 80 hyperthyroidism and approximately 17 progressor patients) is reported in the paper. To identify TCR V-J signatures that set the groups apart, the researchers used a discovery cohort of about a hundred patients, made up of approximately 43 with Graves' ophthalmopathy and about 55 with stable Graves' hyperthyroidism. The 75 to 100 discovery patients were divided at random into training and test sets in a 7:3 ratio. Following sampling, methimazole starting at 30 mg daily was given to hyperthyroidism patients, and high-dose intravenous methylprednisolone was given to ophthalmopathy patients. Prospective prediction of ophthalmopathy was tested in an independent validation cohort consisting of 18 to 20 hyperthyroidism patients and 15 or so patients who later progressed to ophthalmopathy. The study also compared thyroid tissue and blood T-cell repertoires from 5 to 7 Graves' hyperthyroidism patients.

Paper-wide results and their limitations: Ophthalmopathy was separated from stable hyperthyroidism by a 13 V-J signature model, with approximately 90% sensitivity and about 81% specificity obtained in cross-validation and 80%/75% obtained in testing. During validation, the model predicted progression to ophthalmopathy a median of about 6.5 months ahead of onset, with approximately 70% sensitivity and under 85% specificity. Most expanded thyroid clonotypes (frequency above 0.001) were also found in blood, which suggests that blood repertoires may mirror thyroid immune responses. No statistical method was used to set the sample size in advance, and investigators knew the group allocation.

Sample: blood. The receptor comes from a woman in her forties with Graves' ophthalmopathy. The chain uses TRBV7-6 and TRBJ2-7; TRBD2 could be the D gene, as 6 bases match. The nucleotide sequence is TGTGCCAGCAGCCCCGGGACTTCGAAAAGCACCTACGAGCAGTACTTC. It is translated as CASSPGTSKSTYEQYF. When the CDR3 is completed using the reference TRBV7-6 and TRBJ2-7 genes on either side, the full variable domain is GAGVSQSPRYKVTKRGQDVALRCDPISGHVSLYWYRQALGQGPEFLTYFNYEAQQDKSGLPNDRFSAERPEGSISTLTIQRTEQRDSAMYRCASSPGTSKSTYEQYFGPGTRLTVT.